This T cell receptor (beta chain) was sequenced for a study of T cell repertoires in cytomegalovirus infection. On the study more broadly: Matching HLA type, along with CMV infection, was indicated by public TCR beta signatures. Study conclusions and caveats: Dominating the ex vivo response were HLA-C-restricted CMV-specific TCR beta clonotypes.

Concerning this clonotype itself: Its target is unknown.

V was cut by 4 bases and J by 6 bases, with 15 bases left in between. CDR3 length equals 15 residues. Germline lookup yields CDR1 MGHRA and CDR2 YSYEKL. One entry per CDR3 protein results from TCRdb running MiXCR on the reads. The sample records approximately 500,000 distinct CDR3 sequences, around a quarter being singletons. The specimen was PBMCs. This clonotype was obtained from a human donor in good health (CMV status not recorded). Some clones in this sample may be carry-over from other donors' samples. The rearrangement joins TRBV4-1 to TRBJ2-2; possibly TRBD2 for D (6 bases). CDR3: CASSLRPAGPGELFF. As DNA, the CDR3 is TGCGCCAGCAGCCTACGTCCCGCGGGGCCCGGGGAGCTGTTTTTT.